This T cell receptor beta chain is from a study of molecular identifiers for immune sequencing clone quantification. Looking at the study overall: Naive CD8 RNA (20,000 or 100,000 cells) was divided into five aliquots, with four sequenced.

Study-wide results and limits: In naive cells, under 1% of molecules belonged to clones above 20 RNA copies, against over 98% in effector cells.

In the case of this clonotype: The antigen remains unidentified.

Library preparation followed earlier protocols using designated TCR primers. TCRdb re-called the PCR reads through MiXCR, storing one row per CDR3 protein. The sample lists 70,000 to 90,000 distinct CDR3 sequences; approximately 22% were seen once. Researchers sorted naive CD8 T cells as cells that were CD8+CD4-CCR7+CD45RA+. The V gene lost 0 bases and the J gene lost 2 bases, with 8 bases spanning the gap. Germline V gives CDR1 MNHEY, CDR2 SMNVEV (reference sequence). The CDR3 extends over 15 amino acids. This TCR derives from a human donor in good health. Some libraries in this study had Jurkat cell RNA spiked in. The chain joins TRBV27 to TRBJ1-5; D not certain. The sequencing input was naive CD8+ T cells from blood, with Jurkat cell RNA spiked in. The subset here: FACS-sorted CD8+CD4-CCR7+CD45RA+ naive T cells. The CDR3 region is CASSLSGFGNQPQHF. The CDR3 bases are TGTGCCAGCAGTTTATCGGGGTTTGGCAATCAGCCCCAGCATTTT.